The 18 T cell receptor beta chains below were found in one sample sequenced in a study of shared clonotypes between healthy human individuals. Measured with immunoSEQ multiplex PCR; TCRdb has only the in-frame clones, and not every one. The sample has over a million clones, approximately 98% seen once. The sequencing sample was made of naive CD4+ T cells sorted from blood. Stated subset: CD45RA+ positively selected. These receptors originate from a man under 40 in good health.

As to this clone: One end of the junction varies from germline; a read error may be responsible. This chain uses TRBV6-6 with TRBJ2-7; D may be TRBD1 (6 bases). Germline V gene lookup returns CDR1 MNHNY and CDR2 SVGAGI (reference sequence). The CDR3 runs to 16 residues. Here the CDR3 DNA reads TGTGCCGGCAGTTACATCAGGGGTAAACTTAACGACGAGCAGTACTTC. Its translation: CAGSYIRGKLNDEQYF.

With regard to this clone: Other nucleotide sequences from this sample produce the same CDR3. The chain carries TRBV28 and TRBJ1-2; D is undetermined. This CDR3 is 12 amino acids long. V was shortened by 5 bases and J by 4 bases, with 8 bases between the two germline ends. The germline V gene has CDR1 MDHEN and CDR2 SYDVKM. CDR3 residues: CASSLDSYGYTF. In DNA form, the CDR3 reads TGTGCCAGCAGTCTGGATAGCTATGGCTACACCTTC.

In regard to this clone: In the same sample, other DNA sequences code for this CDR3. This rearrangement joins TRBV18 to TRBJ2-1, with 10 positions matching TRBD2. The CDR3 covers 15 residues. Germline CDR1 is KGHSH and CDR2 is LQKENI. The V segment lost 1 base and the J segment 4 bases; nucleotides outside the gene matches: 1. The CDR3 nucleotides read TGTGCCAGCTCACCACTAGCGGGGGGTTACAATGAGCAGTTCTTC. It codes for CASSPLAGGYNEQFF.

The chain joins TRBV5-4 to TRBJ1-1; the D is unclear. Germline CDR1 and CDR2: SGHNT and YYREEE (reference sequence). The V and J ends lost 1 base and 3 bases respectively, with 10 bases between them. The CDR3 totals 14 residues. The CDR3 sequence: CASSLFGWDTEAFF. For the CDR3, the DNA is TGTGCCAGCAGCTTGTTCGGTTGGGACACTGAAGCTTTCTTT.

This sequence joins TRBV18 and TRBJ2-5; D not certain. V lost 1 base to trimming and J lost 1 base, with 13 bases between them. Looked up from germline, CDR1 is KGHSH and CDR2 is LQKENI. The CDR3 sequence is 16 residues long. The CDR3 DNA reads TGTGCCAGCTCACCACGCGCCAACCCCGGCCAAGAGACCCAGTACTTC. It yields the protein CASSPRANPGQETQYF.

This chain connects TRBV11-2 to TRBJ2-4; D is unclear. Germline V gives CDR1 SGHAT, CDR2 FQNNGV. V lost 5 bases, J lost 1 base, and 6 bases lay in between. The CDR3 totals 13 residues. The CDR3 loop reads CASSPNAKNIQYF. The CDR3 DNA reads as TGTGCCAGCAGCCCCAATGCCAAAAACATTCAGTACTTC.

V usage is TRBV29-1 and J usage is TRBJ2-3; no definite D call. The CDR3 covers 13 residues. Germline V gene sequence: CDR1 SQVTM, CDR2 ANQGSEA. V was cut by 3 bases and J by 10 bases, with 17 bases left in between. The CDR3: CSVDGTIGGAQYF. CDR3 nucleotide sequence: TGCAGCGTTGATGGCACTATCGGTGGTGCGCAGTATTTT.

The genes are TRBV6-5 and TRBJ2-7, with TRBD1 identical over 7 bases. Losses at the gene ends were 3 bases for V and 3 bases for J; bases not matched to a gene: 2. Germline assignment: CDR1 MNHEY and CDR2 SVGAGI. The CDR3 spans 13 residues. The CDR3 region is CASSYTGDYEQYF. CDR3 coding DNA: TGTGCCAGCAGTTATACAGGGGACTACGAGCAGTACTTC.

The chain has TRBV5-6 and TRBJ1-5; no definite D call. Germline-derived CDR1 and CDR2 are SGHDT and YYEEEE. The V end was cut by 0 bases, the J end by 6 bases, with 10 bases between. The CDR3 spans 14 residues. The CDR3 loop reads CASSLGGLFQPQHF. Written as DNA, the CDR3 is TGTGCCAGCAGCTTGGGAGGGCTCTTTCAGCCCCAGCATTTT.

The rearrangement joins TRBV6-5 to TRBJ1-3; D call uncertain. CDR1 and CDR2 (germline): MNHEY, SVGAGI. The length of the CDR3 is 12 residues. The V and J ends lost 7 bases and 4 bases respectively, with 8 bases between them. CDR3 residues: CASTSGGNTIYF. The CDR3 coding sequence is TGTGCCAGCACATCGGGCGGAAACACCATATATTTT.

The chain uses TRBV7-2 and TRBJ2-1; possible D gene TRBD2, 6 bases. The germline V gene has CDR1 SGHTA and CDR2 FQGNSA. The CDR3 is 12 amino acids. Trimming left V 5 bases short and J 14 bases short, with 16 bases between. The CDR3 DNA reads TGTGCCAGCAGCCCTAGCGAGAGAGGGAAGTTCTTC. It yields the protein CASSPSERGKFF.

The chain couples TRBV6-1 to TRBJ1-3, with D perhaps TRBD1 (6 bases). This CDR3 has 17 amino acids. Germline CDR1 MNHNS, CDR2 SASEGT. V was pared by 4 bases and J by 3 bases, with 19 bases between. The CDR3 DNA reads TGTGCCAGCAGTGCCCTTAATCAGGGGCTTGTTGGAAACACCATATATTTT. As protein: CASSALNQGLVGNTIYF.

The rearrangement links TRBV20-1 to TRBJ1-1; no firm D call. Germline CDR1 DFQATT, CDR2 SNEGSKA (reference sequence). V lost 2 bases and J 3 bases, leaving 4 bases between the germline ends. The CDR3 length is 11 residues. The CDR3 bases are TGCAGTGCTAGATCCTACACTGAAGCTTTCTTT. Translation gives CSARSYTEAFF.

CDR3 sequence reads: CASSLARTGVTYEQYF. The CDR3 nucleotides read TGTGCCAGCTCACTTGCACGGACAGGGGTTACCTACGAGCAGTACTTC. V gene TRBV18 combines with J gene TRBJ2-7, with 9 nucleotides matching TRBD1. Germline lookup yields CDR1 KGHSH and CDR2 LQKENI. The V gene end was trimmed by 4 bases and the J gene end by 2 bases; junction bases not matched to a gene: 9. The CDR3 sequence is 16 residues long.

J is TRBJ2-1 and V is TRBV9, with TRBD2 matching 7 bases. CDR1 is SGDLS and CDR2 is YYNGEE in the germline V gene. This CDR3 spans 16 amino acids. With V trimmed by 1 base and J by 3 bases, 7 bases remained unmatched. This CDR3 reads CASSVQGGGSYNEQFF. The CDR3 coding sequence is TGTGCCAGCAGCGTACAGGGAGGCGGGAGCTACAATGAGCAGTTCTTC.

The chain couples TRBV9 to TRBJ1-2; D not resolved. Trimming stripped 0 bases from V and 3 bases from J, with 15 bases between. CDR1 is SGDLS and CDR2 is YYNGEE in the germline V gene. The CDR3 consists of 16 residues. In DNA form, the CDR3 reads TGTGCCAGCAGCGTAGCAAGCCAACTTTTGGACTATGGCTACACCTTC. This codes for CASSVASQLLDYGYTF.

This clone was counted a single time. The chain links TRBV19 to TRBJ1-5; TRBD1 matches 8 bases. The length of the CDR3 is 15 residues. CDR1 and CDR2 from the germline V gene are LNHDA and SQIVND (reference sequence). V shed 6 bases, J shed 1 base, and the junction held 5 bases outside the gene matches. CDR3 nucleotides: TGTGCCAGTAGAACAACAGGGGGGAGCAATCAGCCCCAGCATTTT. Encoded protein: CASRTTGGSNQPQHF. The variable domain in full, with the rest retrieved from reference TRBV19 and TRBJ1-5, is DGGITQSPKYLFRKEGQNVTLSCEQNLNHDAMYWYRQDPGQGLRLIYYSQIVNDFQKGDIAEGYSVSREKKESFPLTVTSAQKNPTAFYLCASRTTGGSNQPQHFGDGTRLSIL.

This clone was seen only once. This sequence joins TRBV7-9 and TRBJ2-7; 9 nucleotides match TRBD2. The V and J ends lost 6 bases and 3 bases, in that order; junction bases with no gene match: 6. The V gene's germline CDR1 is SEHNR and CDR2 FQNEAQ (reference sequence). This CDR3 has 14 amino acids. The CDR3: CASSSSREGYEQYF. CDR3 sequence (DNA): TGTGCCAGCAGTTCCTCGCGGGAGGGCTACGAGCAGTACTTC.